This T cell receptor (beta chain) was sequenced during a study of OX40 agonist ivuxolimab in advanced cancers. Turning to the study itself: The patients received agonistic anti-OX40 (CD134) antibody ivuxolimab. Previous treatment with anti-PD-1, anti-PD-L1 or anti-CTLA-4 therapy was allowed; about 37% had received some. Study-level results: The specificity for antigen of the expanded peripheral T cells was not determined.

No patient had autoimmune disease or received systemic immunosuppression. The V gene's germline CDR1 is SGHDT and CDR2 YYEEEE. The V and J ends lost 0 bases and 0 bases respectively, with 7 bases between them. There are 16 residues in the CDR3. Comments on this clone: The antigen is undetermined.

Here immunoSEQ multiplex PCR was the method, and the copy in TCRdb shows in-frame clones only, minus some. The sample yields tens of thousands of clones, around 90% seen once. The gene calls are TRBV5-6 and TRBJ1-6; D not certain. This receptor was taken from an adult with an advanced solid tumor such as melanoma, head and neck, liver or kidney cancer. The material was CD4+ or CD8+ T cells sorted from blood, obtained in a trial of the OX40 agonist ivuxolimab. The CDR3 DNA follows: TGTGCCAGCAGCTTGGTCCCCGACTCCTATAATTCACCCCTCCACTTT. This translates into CASSLVPDSYNSPLHF.